These T cell receptor beta chains were read from a single sample in a study of blood T cell repertoires in COVID-19. Sequencing was performed with immunoSEQ multiplex PCR; in TCRdb, only in-frame clones are kept and a portion is missing. The top ten hold 5.5% to 7% of the sample, which has about 140,000 clones, 84% seen once. Material for sequencing was peripheral blood. The source is a human donor in a cohort sampled during active COVID-19. CDR3s include the opening cysteine and the closing phenylalanine or tryptophan. The order of the fields is V gene, CDR3 protein.

v_gene: TRBV5-1; CDR3aa: CASSSVLAAGTDTQYF
v_gene: TRBV20-1; CDR3aa: CSASSRGQSQETQYF
v_gene: TRBV5-4; CDR3aa: CASSPDRETPQETQYF
v_gene: TRBV19; CDR3aa: CASIRTLNTEAFF
v_gene: TRBV7-9; CDR3aa: CATSGLAGIQETQYF
v_gene: TRBV7-9; CDR3aa: CASSPLDSGNTIYF
v_gene: TRBV19; CDR3aa: CASNQRGGSETQYF
v_gene: TRBV7-9; CDR3aa: CASSLGLAYNEQFF
v_gene: TRBV2; CDR3aa: CASSGDGTGLNTQYF
v_gene: TRBV24-1; CDR3aa: CATSDGGTGSISGYTF
v_gene: TRBV6-5; CDR3aa: CASRYTGNYEQYF
v_gene: TRBV28; CDR3aa: CASRQTGDYGYTF
v_gene: TRBV19; CDR3aa: CASSAGYEQYF
v_gene: TRBV6-5; CDR3aa: CASSLGGYSGNTIYF
v_gene: TRBV2; CDR3aa: CASSEAAREPSYEQYF
v_gene: TRBV7-9; CDR3aa: CASSQGLGGWGTDTQYF
v_gene: TRBV2; CDR3aa: CASSETRGGYNEQFF
v_gene: TRBV5-6; CDR3aa: CASSFGPIPKRDTF
v_gene: TRBV5-6; CDR3aa: CASSLPARPDTQYF
v_gene: TRBV25-1; CDR3aa: CASSEFGGVGDTQYF
v_gene: TRBV27; CDR3aa: CASSFLSGTGGFYEQYF
v_gene: TRBV19; CDR3aa: CASSIRSGGALEQYF
v_gene: TRBV7-2; CDR3aa: CASSFGGHQPQHF
v_gene: TRBV9; CDR3aa: CASSVALPGSGSSGQETQYF
v_gene: TRBV7-9; CDR3aa: CASSSTGSVGKYNYGYTF
v_gene: TRBV18; CDR3aa: CASSRPGQGAFEQYF
v_gene: TRBV5-1; CDR3aa: CASTKNRGNSYNEQFF
v_gene: TRBV5-1; CDR3aa: CASSLATSSTDTQYF
v_gene: TRBV3-1/TRBV3-2; CDR3aa: CASSQTVNYGYTF
v_gene: TRBV7-2; CDR3aa: CASSEAGLASTDTQYF
v_gene: TRBV24-1; CDR3aa: CATSDTGRTGELFF
v_gene: TRBV5-4; CDR3aa: CASSLAGGANTGELFF
v_gene: TRBV7-6; CDR3aa: CASNNGFSYNEQFF
v_gene: TRBV5-6; CDR3aa: CASSLAKGGQGSQPQHF
v_gene: TRBV5-1; CDR3aa: CASSLEGVEQYF
v_gene: TRBV11-1; CDR3aa: CASSLVGALENTEAFF
v_gene: TRBV6-5; CDR3aa: CASQAGGVGTDTQYF
v_gene: TRBV7-3; CDR3aa: CASSTIPGLSSYNEQFF
v_gene: TRBV6-6; CDR3aa: CASGRGLYEQYF
v_gene: TRBV6-7; CDR3aa: CASSYSDRTNEKLFF
v_gene: TRBV6-2/TRBV6-3; CDR3aa: CASSLNQDRGEAFF
v_gene: TRBV24-1; CDR3aa: CATSPRQGYGYTF
v_gene: TRBV5-1; CDR3aa: CASSSTPTGVTEAFF
v_gene: TRBV7-8; CDR3aa: CASSSDYIGGELFF
v_gene: TRBV2; CDR3aa: CASSVRVSGNTIYF